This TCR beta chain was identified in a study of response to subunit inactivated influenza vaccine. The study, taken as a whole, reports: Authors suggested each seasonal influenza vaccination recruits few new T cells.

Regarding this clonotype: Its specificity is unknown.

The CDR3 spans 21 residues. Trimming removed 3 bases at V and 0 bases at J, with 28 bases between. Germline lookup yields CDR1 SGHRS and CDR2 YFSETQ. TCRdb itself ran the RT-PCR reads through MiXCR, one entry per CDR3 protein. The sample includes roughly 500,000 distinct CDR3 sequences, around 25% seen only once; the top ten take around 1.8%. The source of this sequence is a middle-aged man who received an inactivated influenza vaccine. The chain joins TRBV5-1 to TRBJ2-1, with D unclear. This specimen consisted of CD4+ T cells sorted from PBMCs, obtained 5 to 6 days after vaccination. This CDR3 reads CASSSRKHVPSPKSSYNEQFF. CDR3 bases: TGCGCCAGCAGCTCCCGGAAACATGTTCCTTCCCCCAAGAGCTCCTACAATGAGCAGTTCTTC.